The next 2 T cell receptor beta chains were all read from a single sample in a study of cytomegalovirus exposure and HLA in healthy donors. Method: immunoSEQ multiplex PCR; TCRdb's copy keeps in-frame clones and lacks some. In the table there are under 250,000 clones, just over 90% of which are singletons. The material sequenced was PBMCs. The receptors were sampled from a woman under 30 in good health and CMV-seronegative.

The sample holds one count of this clone. The rearrangement uses TRBV9 and TRBJ2-1; TRBD2 agrees at 7 bases. J gave up 1 base and V 1 base, and 2 bases lay outside the gene matches. This CDR3 has 15 residues. Germline V gene lookup returns CDR1 SGDLS and CDR2 YYNGEE. CDR3 region: CASSVSRESYNEQFF. The CDR3 bases are TGTGCCAGCAGCGTATCGCGGGAGTCCTACAATGAGCAGTTCTTC.

The gene calls are TRBV19 and TRBJ2-1; D is uncertain. This CDR3 is built from 15 residues. Trimming took 3 bases from V and 0 from J, leaving 9 bases between them. Germline values: CDR1 LNHDA, CDR2 SQIVND (reference sequence). The CDR3 DNA follows: TGTGCCAGTAGTATTCTAGGCCACTCCTACAATGAGCAGTTCTTC. Its translation: CASSILGHSYNEQFF. The variable domain in full, completed from reference TRBV19 and TRBJ2-1, reads DGGITQSPKYLFRKEGQNVTLSCEQNLNHDAMYWYRQDPGQGLRLIYYSQIVNDFQKGDIAEGYSVSREKKESFPLTVTSAQKNPTAFYLCASSILGHSYNEQFFGPGTRLTVL.